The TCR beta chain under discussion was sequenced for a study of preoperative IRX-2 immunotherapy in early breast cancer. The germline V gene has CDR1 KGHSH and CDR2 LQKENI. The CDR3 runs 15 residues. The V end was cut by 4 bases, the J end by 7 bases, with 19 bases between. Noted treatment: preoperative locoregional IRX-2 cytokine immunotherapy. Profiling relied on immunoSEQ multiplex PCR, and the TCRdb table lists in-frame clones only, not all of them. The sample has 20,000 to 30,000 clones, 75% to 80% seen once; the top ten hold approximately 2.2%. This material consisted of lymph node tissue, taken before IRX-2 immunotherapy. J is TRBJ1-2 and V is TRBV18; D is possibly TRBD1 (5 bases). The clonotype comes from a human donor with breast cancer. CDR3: CASSQAAGKVSGYTF. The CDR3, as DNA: TGTGCCAGCTCACAGGCAGCAGGGAAGGTGTCTGGCTACACCTTC.